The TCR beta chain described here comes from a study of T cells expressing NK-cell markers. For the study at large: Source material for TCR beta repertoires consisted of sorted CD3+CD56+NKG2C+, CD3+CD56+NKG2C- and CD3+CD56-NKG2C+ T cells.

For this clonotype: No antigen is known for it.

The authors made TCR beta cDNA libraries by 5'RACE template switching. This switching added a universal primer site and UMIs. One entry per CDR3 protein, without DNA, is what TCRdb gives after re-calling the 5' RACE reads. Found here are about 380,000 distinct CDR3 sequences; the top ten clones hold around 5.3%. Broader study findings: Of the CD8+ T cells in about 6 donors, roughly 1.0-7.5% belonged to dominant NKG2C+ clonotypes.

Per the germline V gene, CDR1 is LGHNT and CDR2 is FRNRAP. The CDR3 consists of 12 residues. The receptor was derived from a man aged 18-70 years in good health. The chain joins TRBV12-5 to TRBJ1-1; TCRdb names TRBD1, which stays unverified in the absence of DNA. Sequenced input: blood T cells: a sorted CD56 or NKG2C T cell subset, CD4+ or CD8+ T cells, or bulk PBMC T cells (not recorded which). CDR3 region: CASGPPRGEAFF. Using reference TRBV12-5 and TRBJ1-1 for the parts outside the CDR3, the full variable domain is DARVTQTPRHKVTEMGQEVTMRCQPILGHNTVFWYRQTMMQGLELLAYFRNRAPLDDSGMPKDRFSAEMPDATLATLKIQPSEPRDSAVYFCASGPPRGEAFFGQGTRLTVV.